A single sample is the source of the 19 T cell receptor beta chains below, sequenced in a study of T cell responses to AZD1222 COVID-19 vaccine. Measured with immunoSEQ multiplex PCR; TCRdb has only the in-frame clones, and not every one. This sample has 150,000 or so clones, with about 92% found just once. The source material was peripheral blood, sampled on day 0 of AZD1222 vaccination. All receptors derive from an adult in good health.

The chain couples TRBV7-2 to TRBJ2-1; the D is unclear. The length of the CDR3 is 16 residues. From germline, CDR1 is SGHTA and CDR2 FQGNSA. Trimming left V 1 base short and J 0 bases short, with 10 bases between. CDR3 sequence: CASSLGRISSYNEQFF. CDR3 nucleotides: TGTGCCAGCAGCTTAGGGCGGATCAGCTCCTACAATGAGCAGTTCTTC.

V usage is TRBV7-9 and J usage is TRBJ1-2; a weak D match, TRBD1 (6 bases). This CDR3 has 15 amino acids. CDR1 and CDR2 from the germline V gene are SEHNR and FQNEAQ (reference sequence). Trimming took off 5 bases at V and 4 bases at J, with 17 bases between the two ends. CDR3 bases: TGTGCCAGCAGCGACCCCACCCGAGGGGGCTATGGCTACACCTTC. This sequence encodes CASSDPTRGGYGYTF. Full variable domain (missing parts from reference TRBV7-9 and TRBJ1-2): DTGVSQNPRHKITKRGQNVTFRCDPISEHNRLYWYRQTLGQGPEFLTYFQNEAQLEKSRLLSDRFSAERPKGSFSTLEIQRTEQGDSAMYLCASSDPTRGGYGYTFGSGTRLTVV.

The J gene is TRBJ2-7, the V gene TRBV29-1; D ambiguous. The length of the CDR3 is 12 residues. CDR1 SQVTM and CDR2 ANQGSEA come from the germline V gene. Trimming left V 5 bases short and J 3 bases short, with 11 bases between. CDR3 in DNA: TGCAGCGTTACTGGGTCTAACTACGAGCAGTACTTC. Translation gives CSVTGSNYEQYF.

V and J are TRBV28 and TRBJ1-6; no firm D call. Per the germline V gene, CDR1 is MDHEN and CDR2 is SYDVKM. V was shortened by 3 bases and J by 15 bases, with 9 bases between the two germline ends. There are 11 residues in the CDR3. CDR3 protein: CASSLRRDLHF. CDR3 bases: TGTGCCAGCAGTTTGAGGCGGGACCTCCACTTT.

The rearrangement uses TRBV23-1 and TRBJ1-5, with TRBD1 identical over 8 bases. TRBV23-1 is an open reading frame, and its role is uncertain. The V and J ends lost 0 bases and 7 bases, in that order; junction bases with no gene match: 14. The CDR3 runs 18 residues. CDR3 region: CASSQSFPGAGGVQPQHF. The CDR3 DNA is TGCGCCAGCAGTCAATCGTTCCCCGGGGCAGGGGGCGTCCAGCCCCAGCATTTT.

The chain couples TRBV12-3 or TRBV12-4 to TRBJ1-2; D is perhaps TRBD1 (6 bases). The germline V and J ends were trimmed by 4 bases and 4 bases, with 7 bases remaining between them. This CDR3 contains 12 residues. CDR3 residues: CASSSQGYGYTF. The CDR3 nucleotides read TGTGCCAGCAGTTCACAGGGCTATGGCTACACCTTC.

The chain joins TRBV7-7 to TRBJ1-5, with unresolved D. Germline loops: CDR1 SSHAT, CDR2 FNYEAQ (reference sequence). This CDR3 has 13 amino acids. V gave up 3 bases and J gave up 6 bases, with 9 bases separating them. The CDR3 reads CASSLGWGQPQHF. The DNA of the CDR3 is TGTGCCAGCAGCTTGGGGTGGGGTCAGCCCCAGCATTTT.

The chain has TRBV6-2 or TRBV6-3 and TRBJ2-5; 7 nucleotides match TRBD2. The CDR3 covers 14 residues. V was pared by 6 bases and J by 4 bases, with 8 bases of the junction left unmatched. Per the germline V gene, CDR1 is MNHEY and CDR2 is SVGEGT. DNA for the CDR3: TGTGCCAGCAGCTCCCTACAGCGGGGAGAGACCCAGTACTTC. It is translated as CASSSLQRGETQYF.

This sequence joins TRBV9 and TRBJ1-3; maybe TRBD1 (6 bases). CDR1 and CDR2 from the germline V gene are SGDLS and YYNGEE. The CDR3 has 15 amino acids. Trimming shortened V by 0 bases and J by 4 bases, and 11 bases separated the two germline ends. The CDR3 protein is CASSVAPDRGNTIYF. The CDR3 region has the DNA TGTGCCAGCAGCGTAGCTCCAGACAGGGGAAACACCATATATTTT.

The rearrangement uses TRBV9 and TRBJ2-2; D ambiguous. This CDR3 spans 11 amino acids. Trimming removed 0 bases at V and 6 bases at J, with 0 bases between. CDR1 and CDR2 from the germline V gene are SGDLS and YYNGEE. CDR3 coding DNA: TGTGCCAGCAGCGTAGCCGGGGAGCTGTTTTTT. This translates into CASSVAGELFF.

The chain has TRBV19 and TRBJ1-2, with D unresolved. Germline lookup yields CDR1 LNHDA and CDR2 SQIVND (reference sequence). The CDR3 covers 12 residues. The V end was cut by 2 bases, the J end by 5 bases, with 6 bases between. CDR3: CASSISRYGYTF. CDR3 sequence (DNA): TGTGCCAGTAGTATAAGTCGGTATGGCTACACCTTC.

The V gene is TRBV24-1, the J gene TRBJ2-3; weak D call: TRBD1 (6 bases). The V end lost 4 bases, the J end lost 2 bases, and 18 bases lay between the germline ends. Germline lookup yields CDR1 KGHDR and CDR2 SFDVKD. This CDR3 has 17 amino acids. The CDR3 bases are TGTGCCACCAGTGACCGAGCTCCGGGACAATTCACAGATACGCAGTATTTT. It is translated as CATSDRAPGQFTDTQYF.

V is TRBV28 and J is TRBJ1-2; 9 bases map to TRBD1. CDR1 and CDR2 from the germline V gene are MDHEN and SYDVKM. Germline trimming cut 4 bases from V and 6 bases from J; bases unmatched to any gene: 12. This CDR3 is 16 amino acids long. CDR3 DNA sequence: TGTGCCAGCAGTTCAAGGGGACAGGGTATCTCCGATGGCTACACCTTC. Translation: CASSSRGQGISDGYTF.

This chain uses TRBV20-1 with TRBJ2-5, with D possibly being TRBD2 (6 bases). Germline CDR1 is DFQATT and CDR2 is SNEGSKA (reference sequence). Trimming left V 6 bases short and J 2 bases short, with 7 bases between. This CDR3 spans 11 amino acids. The CDR3 DNA reads as TGCAGTGCGGGGGGACAAGAGACCCAGTACTTC. It translates to CSAGGQETQYF.

The chain carries TRBV6-5 and TRBJ2-2; the D is unclear. Trimming pared 6 bases from V and 1 base from J, leaving 12 bases between. This CDR3 is 15 amino acids long. Germline CDR1 and CDR2: MNHEY and SVGAGI. CDR3 nucleotide sequence: TGTGCCAGCAGCCTAGTCTTTTGGAACACCGGGGAGCTGTTTTTT. Encoded protein: CASSLVFWNTGELFF.

V gene TRBV7-9 combines with J gene TRBJ2-7; TRBD2 aligns across 10 bases. Germline V gene lookup returns CDR1 SEHNR and CDR2 FQNEAQ (reference sequence). The CDR3 loop spans 15 amino acids. Trimming cost V 5 bases and J 6 bases; bases outside gene matches: 10. CDR3 sequence reads: CASSGGSGGVAEQYF. CDR3 sequence (DNA): TGTGCCAGCAGCGGAGGGAGCGGGGGGGTTGCCGAGCAGTACTTC.

Comments on this clone: The identical CDR3 is also encoded by other nucleotide sequences in the sample. The V and J genes are TRBV3-1 (or the pseudogene TRBV3-2) and TRBJ2-5; D is ambiguous. V was shortened by 3 bases and J by 5 bases, with 4 bases between the two germline ends. CDR3 length: 11 residues. Germline CDR1 is LGHDT and CDR2 is YNNKEL (reference sequence). In DNA, the CDR3 is TGTGCCAGCAGCCATCGGGAGACCCAGTACTTC. Translation: CASSHRETQYF.

CDR3 sequence: CASSYRDEQYF. In DNA form, the CDR3 reads TGTGCCAGCAGTTACAGAGACGAGCAGTACTTC. The rearrangement uses TRBV6-5 and TRBJ2-7; no clear D. Trimming removed 2 bases at V and 5 bases at J, with 4 bases between. The germline CDR1 and CDR2 sequences are MNHEY and SVGAGI. This CDR3 spans 11 amino acids.

The rearrangement joins TRBV4-3 to TRBJ2-3, with 8 bases matching TRBD2. Germline V gives CDR1 LGHNA, CDR2 YSLEER. With V trimmed by 0 bases and J by 4 bases, 9 bases remained unmatched. CDR3 size: 17 residues. For the CDR3, the DNA is TGCGCCAGCAGCCAAGAAGTTTCACGGGGGGGCCCAGATACGCAGTATTTT. Protein product: CASSQEVSRGGPDTQYF.